The T cell receptor (beta chain) described here comes from a study of cytomegalovirus exposure and HLA in healthy donors. Study-wide findings and caveats: Some highly shared sequence variants likely arose as a pipeline artifact.

With regard to this clone: Its target is not known.

The PCR made use of 60 Vbeta and 13 Jbeta primers. Data came from immunoSEQ multiplex PCR; TCRdb stores just in-frame clones and leaves some out. The data hold roughly 99,000 clones, with roughly 82% observed a single time. The CDR3 is 16 residues long. Germline CDR1 and CDR2: SGDLS and YYNGEE. After removal of 3 bases from V and 6 bases from J, the junction contained 9 bases not matched to a gene. This receptor was taken from a male donor in good health and CMV-seronegative. The sequenced sample was PBMCs. The genes are TRBV9 and TRBJ2-1; TRBD2 matches at 10 bases. CDR3 coding DNA: TGTGCCAGCAGCGCCTCTCTAGCGGGAGTCAGCAATGAGCAGTTCTTC. Translation gives CASSASLAGVSNEQFF. The full variable domain, with the rest looked up from reference TRBV9 and TRBJ2-1, is DSGVTQTPKHLITATGQRVTLRCSPRSGDLSVYWYQQSLDQGLQFLIQYYNGEERAKGNILERFSAQQFPDLHSELNLSSLELGDSALYFCASSASLAGVSNEQFFGPGTRLTVL.